This passage covers 6 T cell receptor beta chains from one sample sequenced in a study of blood T cells in healthy people across ages. Using a J-beta primer mix together with a sample-barcoded 5' primer, a second PCR was run for about 6 to 12 cycles. TCRdb re-called the 5' RACE reads with MiXCR, one entry per CDR3 protein. The sample yields hundreds of thousands of distinct CDR3 sequences, approximately 25% seen once. These data are also associated with another study on T cells of mothers and their children.

Sequenced input: blood. The receptors were sampled from a boy between 10 and 17 years old in good health.

V gene TRBV7-9 combines with J gene TRBJ2-5; 8 positions agree with TRBD2. V was clipped by 7 bases and J by 11 bases; unmatched bases: 12. The CDR3 is made up of 13 amino acids. Germline loops: CDR1 SEHNR, CDR2 FQNEAQ (reference sequence). Here the CDR3 reads CASTLGGGREQYF. Here the CDR3 DNA reads TGTGCCAGCACCCTCGGCGGGGGGCGAGAGCAGTACTTC.

The chain joins TRBV20-1 to TRBJ2-7; no clear D gene. This CDR3 is 16 amino acids long. Germline V gene sequence: CDR1 DFQATT, CDR2 SNEGSKA (reference sequence). The V and J ends lost 6 bases and 0 bases respectively, with 21 bases between them. CDR3 sequence (DNA): TGCAGTGCCCAAGGCCCGAAAGGCGGATTCTCCTACGAGCAGTACTTC. This codes for CSAQGPKGGFSYEQYF.

The chain links TRBV9 to TRBJ1-2; no reliable D call. Germline CDR1 and CDR2: SGDLS and YYNGEE. Trimming removed 0 bases from V and 14 bases from J, with 14 bases in between. This CDR3 comprises 12 residues. CDR3 sequence (DNA): TGTGCCAGCAGCGTAGATGACACAGCGAAAACCTTC. Encoded protein: CASSVDDTAKTF.

This clonotype was seen a handful of times. The chain joins TRBV20-1 to TRBJ2-4, with a tentative D call TRBD2 (6 bases). CDR1 and CDR2 (germline): DFQATT, SNEGSKA (reference sequence). There are 12 residues in the CDR3. The V gene lost 3 bases and the J gene lost 3 bases, with 6 bases spanning the gap. CDR3 in amino acids: CSARGGKNIQYF. The CDR3 DNA follows: TGCAGTGCTAGGGGAGGCAAAAACATTCAGTACTTC.

The chain links TRBV15 to TRBJ2-4, with 8 bases lining up with TRBD2. Trimming removed 3 bases from V and 1 base from J; junction bases left unmatched: 8. Germline V lookup: CDR1 LNHNV, CDR2 YYDKDF (reference sequence). The CDR3 is 17 residues long. The CDR3 DNA follows: TGTGCCACCAGCAGTCATACTAGCGGCGCTGCCAAAAACATTCAGTACTTC. This codes for CATSSHTSGAAKNIQYF.

The chain couples TRBV6-2 or TRBV6-3 to TRBJ2-2; 14 bases match TRBD2. Looked up from germline, CDR1 is MNHEY and CDR2 is SVGEGT. The CDR3 consists of 17 residues. J was trimmed by 0 bases and V by 6 bases; bases with no gene match: 3. CDR3 sequence reads: CASRGLAGGANTGELFF. As DNA, the CDR3 is TGTGCCAGCAGAGGACTAGCGGGGGGCGCGAACACCGGGGAGCTGTTTTTT.